This TCR beta chain is from a study of shared clonotypes between healthy human individuals. Findings of the study overall: Naive subsets, compared against memory subsets, generally had larger estimated richness values.

The assay was run at deep level. Study processing details: Junction-only sequences without quality scores were provided by ImmunoSEQ, so filtering was different. Libraries were prepared by immunoSEQ multiplex PCR; TCRdb keeps only in-frame clonotypes and omits some of them. V and J calls and clone size are as listed in that table; D and trimming were resolved from the DNA. The sample has approximately 810,000 clones, nearly 95% seen once; the top ten hold under 30%. Positively selected for CCR7, the CD45RO-negative cells used as naive CD8 cells excluded terminally differentiated effector memory CD45RA+ cells. This clone was counted at least ten times. Its antigen is still unknown. The sequenced sample was naive CD8+ T cells sorted from blood. This clonotype originated in a man aged 25-45 years in good health.

The DNA for the CDR3 is TGTGCCAGCAGACCAGGGACAAGCATCACCGGGGAGCTGTTTTTT. Translating gives CASRPGTSITGELFF. The J gene is TRBJ2-2, the V gene TRBV27, with D possibly being TRBD1 (6 bases). CDR3 length: 15 amino acids. Germline assignment: CDR1 MNHEY and CDR2 SMNVEV (reference sequence). The V and J ends lost 6 bases and 4 bases respectively, with 15 bases between them.